This T cell receptor (beta chain) stems from a study of blood T cell repertoires in COVID-19. Study-level information: Researchers got acute and convalescent COVID-19 samples from the United States, Italy and Spain.

Original processing notes: Nucleated cell number was recorded as an estimate derived from reference gene primer amplification. Libraries were prepared by immunoSEQ multiplex PCR; TCRdb keeps only in-frame clonotypes and omits some of them. V and J calls and clone size follow that table, whereas D and trimming were derived from the DNA. The sample yields 250,000 to 350,000 clones, 70% to 90% seen once. Participant age was 18 to 89 years, and participants resided in around 24 US areas. Two negative PCRs, clearance, or symptom resolution characterized the recovered Cohort 3 donors. This clone was observed a few times. Trimming took 7 bases from V and 6 from J, leaving 17 bases between them. The CDR3 is 13 residues long. CDR1 and CDR2 (germline): SGHDT, YYEEEE.

The receptor comes from a woman in her twenties or thirties who had recovered from COVID-19. V and J are TRBV5-6 and TRBJ2-7, with D perhaps matching TRBD1 (6 bases). Sequencing was carried out using PBMCs or T cells enriched from blood (not recorded which). CDR3 region: CASRTGTIGEQYF. The CDR3 DNA reads TGTGCCAGCCGAACCGGGACAATTGGCGAGCAGTACTTC.